In its sample, the clone carrying this T cell receptor (beta chain) was seen many times. Antigen: not known. The record originates from a study of molecular identifiers for immune sequencing clone quantification. For the study at large: In replicates, RNA taken from roughly 20,000 or 100,000 naive CD8 cells was divided five ways, and four portions underwent sequencing.

Using its own MiXCR run on the PCR reads, TCRdb lists one record per CDR3 protein. The sample has about 630,000 distinct CDR3 sequences; 25% are singletons. Study outcomes and limitations: In naive cells, clones above 20 RNA copies held under 1% of molecules, whereas in effector cells they held over 99%. Among about 1 million naive cells, as was reported, spiked Jurkat TCR RNA from one cell was detectable.

The CDR3 runs 17 residues. Germline V gives CDR1 SQVTM, CDR2 ANQGSEA. The V and J ends lost 5 bases and 2 bases, in that order; junction bases with no gene match: 16. The sample was naive CD8+ T cells from blood, with Jurkat cell RNA spiked in. As for subset: FACS-sorted CD8+CD4-CCR7+CD45RA+ naive T cells. The receptor was isolated from a human donor in good health. Some libraries in this study had Jurkat cell RNA spiked in. The V and J genes are TRBV29-1 and TRBJ2-3; 7 nucleotides align to TRBD2. For the CDR3, the DNA is TGCAGCGTTCCCGCCCCTGGGGGACTAAAGTCCACAGATACGCAGTATTTT. Amino acids: CSVPAPGGLKSTDTQYF.